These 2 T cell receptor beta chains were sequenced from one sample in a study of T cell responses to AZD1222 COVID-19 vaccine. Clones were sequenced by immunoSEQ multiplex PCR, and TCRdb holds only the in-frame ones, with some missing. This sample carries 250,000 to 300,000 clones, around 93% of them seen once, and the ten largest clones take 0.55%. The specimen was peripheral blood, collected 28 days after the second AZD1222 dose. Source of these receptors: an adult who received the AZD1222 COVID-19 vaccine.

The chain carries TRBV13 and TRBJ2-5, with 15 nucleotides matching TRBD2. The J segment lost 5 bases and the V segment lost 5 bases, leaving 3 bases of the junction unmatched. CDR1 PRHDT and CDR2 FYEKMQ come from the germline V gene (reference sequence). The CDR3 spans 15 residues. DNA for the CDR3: TGTGCCAGCAGCCCCGGGACTAGCGGGAGGGAGACCCAGTACTTC. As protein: CASSPGTSGRETQYF. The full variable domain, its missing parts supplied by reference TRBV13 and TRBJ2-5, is AAGVIQSPRHLIKEKRETATLKCYPIPRHDTVYWYQQGPGQDPQFLISFYEKMQSDKGSIPDRFSAQQFSDYHSELNMSSLELGDSALYFCASSPGTSGRETQYFGPGTRLLVL.

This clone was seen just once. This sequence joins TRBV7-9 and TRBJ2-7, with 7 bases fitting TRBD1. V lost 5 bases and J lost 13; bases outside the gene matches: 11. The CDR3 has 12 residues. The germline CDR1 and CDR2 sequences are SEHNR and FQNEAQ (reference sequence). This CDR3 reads CASSKGGLGQYF. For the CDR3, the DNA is TGTGCCAGCAGCAAAGGGGGCCTAGGTCAATACTTC.